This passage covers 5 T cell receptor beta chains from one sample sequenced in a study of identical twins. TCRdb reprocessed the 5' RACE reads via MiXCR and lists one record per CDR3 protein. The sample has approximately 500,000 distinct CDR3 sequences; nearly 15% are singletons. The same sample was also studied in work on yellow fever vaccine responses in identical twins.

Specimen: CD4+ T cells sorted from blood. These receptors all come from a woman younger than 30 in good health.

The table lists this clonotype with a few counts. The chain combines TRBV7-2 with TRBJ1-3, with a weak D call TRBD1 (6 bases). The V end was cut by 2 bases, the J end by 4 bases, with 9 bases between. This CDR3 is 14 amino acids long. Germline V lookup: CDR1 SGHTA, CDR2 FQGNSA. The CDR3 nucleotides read TGTGCCAGCAGCTTATCAGGGGACGGAAACACCATATATTTT. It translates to CASSLSGDGNTIYF.

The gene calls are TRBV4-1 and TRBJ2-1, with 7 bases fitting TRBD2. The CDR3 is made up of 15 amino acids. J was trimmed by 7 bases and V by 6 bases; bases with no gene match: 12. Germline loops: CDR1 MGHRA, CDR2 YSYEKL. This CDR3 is CASSEGRGSTNEQFF. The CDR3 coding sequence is TGCGCCAGCAGTGAGGGGCGGGGGTCAACTAATGAGCAGTTCTTC.

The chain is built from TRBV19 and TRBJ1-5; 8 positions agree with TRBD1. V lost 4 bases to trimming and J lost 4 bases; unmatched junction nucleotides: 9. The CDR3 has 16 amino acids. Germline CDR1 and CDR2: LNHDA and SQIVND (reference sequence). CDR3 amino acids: CASSSIGTGGNQPQHF. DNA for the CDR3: TGTGCCAGTAGTAGCATTGGGACAGGAGGAAATCAGCCCCAGCATTTT.

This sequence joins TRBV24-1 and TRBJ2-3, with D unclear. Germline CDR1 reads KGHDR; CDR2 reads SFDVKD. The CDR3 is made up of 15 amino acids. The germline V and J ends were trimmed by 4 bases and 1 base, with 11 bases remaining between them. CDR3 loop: CATSEDRFGTDTQYF. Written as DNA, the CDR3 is TGTGCCACCAGTGAAGACCGATTCGGCACAGATACGCAGTATTTT.

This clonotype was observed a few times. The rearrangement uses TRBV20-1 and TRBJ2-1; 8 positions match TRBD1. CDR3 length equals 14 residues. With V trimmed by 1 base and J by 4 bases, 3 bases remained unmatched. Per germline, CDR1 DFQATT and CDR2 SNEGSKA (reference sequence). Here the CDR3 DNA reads TGCAGTGCTAGAGTCGGGACAGGATACAATGAGCAGTTCTTC. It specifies CSARVGTGYNEQFF.